What follows are 18 T cell receptor beta chains derived from one specimen sequenced in a study of neurological immune-mediated disorders. From the 5' RACE reads, TCRdb called clonotypes with MiXCR, one entry per CDR3 protein. Of some 120,000 distinct CDR3 sequences in the sample, roughly 3.2% are singletons; the top ten hold 1.3%. What was sequenced was PBMCs. The receptor source for this set is a woman in her thirties with multiple sclerosis.

This clonotype occurred many times. The chain carries TRBV20-1 and TRBJ2-5, with 7 nucleotides matching TRBD2. Germline assignment: CDR1 DFQATT and CDR2 SNEGSKA (reference sequence). V lost 4 bases, J lost 2 bases, and 13 bases stayed unmatched. This CDR3 is built from 16 residues. In nucleotides, the CDR3 is TGCAGTGCTAAGGATTATCTAGGGACTACACAAGAGACCCAGTACTTC. Translation: CSAKDYLGTTQETQYF.

This clonotype was recorded many times. The J gene is TRBJ2-3, the V gene TRBV12-3 or TRBV12-4, with no clear D. This CDR3 is 13 amino acids long. The ends were cut back, 6 bases at V and 3 bases at J, with 10 bases in the middle. CDR3 region: CASSFGPTDTQYF. CDR3 nucleotides: TGTGCCAGCAGCTTTGGCCCTACAGATACGCAGTATTTT.

This clonotype was found many times. V and J are TRBV5-1 and TRBJ2-7; 9 nucleotides match TRBD2. V dropped 2 bases and J dropped 1; count of bases not matched to a gene: 10. CDR3 length: 17 residues. Germline V lookup: CDR1 SGHRS, CDR2 YFSETQ. The CDR3: CASSFVAGVPGSYEQYF. CDR3 in DNA: TGCGCCAGCAGCTTTGTAGCGGGAGTACCCGGATCCTACGAGCAGTACTTC.

This clonotype was recorded many times. The V call is TRBV12-3 or TRBV12-4, the J call TRBJ1-2, with a possible D match to TRBD1 (5 bases). Trimming stripped 7 bases from V and 1 base from J, with 7 bases between. CDR3 length: 12 residues. In nucleotides, the CDR3 is TGTGCCAGCAAGGACATTAACTATGGCTACACCTTC. It is translated as CASKDINYGYTF.

This clonotype was detected ten times or more. The chain combines TRBV12-3 or TRBV12-4 with TRBJ1-1; D perhaps matches TRBD1 (5 bases). The CDR3 totals 12 residues. Trimming cost V 1 base and J 10 bases, with 10 bases left between them. This CDR3 reads CASSLVRGRAFF. DNA of the CDR3: TGTGCCAGCAGTTTAGTAAGGGGACGAGCTTTCTTT.

The sample holds a few counts of this clonotype. The chain employs TRBV20-1 and TRBJ1-1; 9 nucleotides match TRBD1. The CDR3 extends over 14 amino acids. J lost 1 base, V lost 3 bases, and 3 bases had no gene match. From germline, CDR1 is DFQATT and CDR2 SNEGSKA (reference sequence). The CDR3 DNA follows: TGCAGTGCTAGCTACAGGGGGCGGAACACTGAAGCTTTCTTT. It encodes CSASYRGRNTEAFF.

The V gene is TRBV7-2, the J gene TRBJ2-1, with TRBD2 identical over 10 bases. This CDR3 spans 16 amino acids. Germline CDR1 and CDR2: SGHTA and FQGNSA. J was trimmed by 4 bases and V by 3 bases; bases with no gene match: 6. CDR3 amino acids: CASSFSGAGGYNEQFF. CDR3 coding DNA: TGTGCCAGCAGCTTCAGTGGAGCGGGGGGGTACAATGAGCAGTTCTTC.

This clonotype has just a few counts. This rearrangement joins TRBV7-2 to TRBJ2-7; TRBD2 aligns across 9 bases. Looked up from germline, CDR1 is SGHTA and CDR2 is FQGNSA. V shed 0 bases and J 1 base; nucleotides not matched to a gene: 7. The CDR3 loop spans 17 amino acids. CDR3 sequence reads: CASSLAALAGSSYEQYF. CDR3 coding DNA: TGTGCCAGCAGCTTAGCCGCTCTAGCGGGGTCGTCCTACGAGCAGTACTTC.

This clonotype was counted many times. This chain links TRBV6-5 with TRBJ2-7; D remains unclear. The CDR3 loop spans 13 amino acids. CDR1 is MNHEY, CDR2 SVGAGI, per germline. V was clipped by 0 bases and J by 5 bases, with 8 bases between them. CDR3 nucleotides: TGTGCCAGCAGTTACTCGATTAGGGACGAGCAGTACTTC. Translated: CASSYSIRDEQYF.

This clonotype has a count of ten or more. The genes are TRBV5-8 and TRBJ1-1, with D possibly being TRBD1 (6 bases). The ends were cut back, 2 bases at V and 4 bases at J, with 12 bases in the middle. Germline V gene data show CDR1 as SGHTS and CDR2 as YDEGEE. There are 14 residues in the CDR3. DNA of the CDR3: TGTGCCAGCAGCTTTAGGGGGGCTGGCACTGAAGCTTTCTTT. It yields the protein CASSFRGAGTEAFF.

Concerning this clonotype: It may be a read error: a sequence one base away is much more abundant. This chain connects TRBV19 to TRBJ1-4; possible D gene TRBD1, 5 bases. The CDR3 consists of 12 residues. CDR1 and CDR2 from the germline V gene are LNHDA and SQIVND (reference sequence). The CDR3 DNA follows: TGTGCCAGTAGGGGGTTAGGGGAAAAACCGTTTTTT. Translating gives CASRGLGEKPFF.

Of note for this clonotype: Given the absence of the conserved phenylalanine or tryptophan at the CDR3 end, a read error is likely. V and J are TRBV9 and TRBJ2-7; TRBD2 aligns across 7 bases. V trimming: 3 bases; J trimming: 0 bases; junction bases outside the gene matches: 6. Germline V gene data show CDR1 as SGDLS and CDR2 as YYNGEE. There are 15 residues in the CDR3. CDR3 DNA sequence: TGTGCCAGCAGCGAGGGTAGCGGGCCCTCCTACGAGCAGTACTTA. Translating it yields CASSEGSGPSYEQYL.

This clonotype was seen at least ten times. This rearrangement joins TRBV6-2 or TRBV6-3 to TRBJ2-1; 10 nucleotides agree with TRBD1. The CDR3 has 16 amino acids. Germline CDR1 and CDR2: MNHEY and SVGEGT. J was trimmed by 6 bases and V by 5 bases; bases with no gene match: 10. CDR3 DNA: TGTGCCAGCAGTAACACGCCGGGACAGGGGAGCAATGAGCAGTTCTTC. This sequence encodes CASSNTPGQGSNEQFF.

At least ten counts were recorded for this clonotype. V and J are TRBV14 and TRBJ1-2; TRBD1 might be the D (6 bases). V was shortened by 2 bases and J by 6 bases, with 16 bases between the two germline ends. CDR1 and CDR2 from the germline V gene are SGHDN and FVKESK. This CDR3 has 15 residues. CDR3 bases: TGTGCCAGCAGCCAATTCCCCGGGGGCGAAGATGGCTACACCTTC. Translation gives CASSQFPGGEDGYTF.

J is TRBJ2-7 and V is TRBV4-3; no clear D gene. The CDR3 consists of 14 residues. V was clipped by 0 bases and J by 3 bases, with 9 bases between them. From germline, CDR1 is LGHNA and CDR2 YSLEER. CDR3 in amino acids: CASSQEGRRYEQYF. Here the CDR3 DNA reads TGCGCCAGCAGCCAAGAGGGAAGACGCTACGAGCAGTACTTC.

This clonotype showed up many times. CDR3 sequence (DNA): TGTGCCAGCTCACCTGGGAGGGACTCGAGCTCCTACAATGAGCAGTTCTTC. It translates to CASSPGRDSSSYNEQFF. The chain employs TRBV18 and TRBJ2-1, with TRBD2 matching 7 bases. J lost 0 bases, V lost 3 bases, and 8 bases had no gene match. Germline loops: CDR1 KGHSH, CDR2 LQKENI. The CDR3 is made up of 17 amino acids.

This clonotype has at least ten counts. The chain uses TRBV4-1 and TRBJ2-7; no reliable D call. V was shortened by 0 bases and J by 2 bases, with 11 bases between the two germline ends. The CDR3 loop spans 15 amino acids. Germline loops: CDR1 MGHRA, CDR2 YSYEKL. In DNA, the CDR3 is TGCGCCAGCAGCCAAGATAGGAGCAGGACCTACGAGCAGTACTTC. This codes for CASSQDRSRTYEQYF.

As to this clonotype: The final CDR3 position lacks the conserved phenylalanine or tryptophan, pointing to a likely read error. The V call is TRBV12-3 or TRBV12-4, the J call TRBJ1-2, with 9 bases lining up with TRBD1. With 5 bases clipped from V and 4 bases from J, the junction kept 5 bases outside the gene matches. This CDR3 is 14 amino acids long. Here the CDR3 reads CASSTGGNIYGYTN. Here the CDR3 DNA reads TGTGCCAGCAGTACAGGGGGCAATATCTATGGCTACACCAAC.